The present entry profiles one T cell receptor beta chain with its context. Its antigen is not identified. The entry originates in a study of shared clonotypes between healthy human individuals. The CDR3 spans 15 residues. V shed 9 bases and J shed 4 bases, with 21 bases lying between them. Profiled with immunoSEQ multiplex PCR; TCRdb holds only in-frame clones, not every one. The sample holds about 2.3 million clones, about nine tenths seen once. Overall study findings and caveats: Naive subsets typically showed greater estimated richness than memory subsets.

The sequencing input was naive CD4+ T cells from PBMCs. Subset specified: CD45RA+ positively selected. This clonotype was sampled from a young man in good health. Some clones in this sample may be carry-over from other donors' samples. This chain connects TRBV23-1 to TRBJ1-1; D not certain. Being an ORF, TRBV23-1 has a function that is uncertain. The CDR3 is CARRSPTVRSTEAFF. The CDR3 DNA sequence: TGCGCCAGGAGATCTCCCACGGTGAGGTCCACTGAAGCTTTCTTT.